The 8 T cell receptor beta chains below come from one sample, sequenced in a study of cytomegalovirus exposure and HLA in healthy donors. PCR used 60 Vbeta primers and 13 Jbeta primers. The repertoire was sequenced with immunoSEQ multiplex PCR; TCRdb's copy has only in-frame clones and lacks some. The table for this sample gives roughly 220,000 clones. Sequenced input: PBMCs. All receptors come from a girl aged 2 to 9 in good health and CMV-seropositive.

CDR3 sequence (DNA): TGTGCCAGCACGTCTGGGACAGGGTCGGACGAGCAGTACTTC. It specifies CASTSGTGSDEQYF. The chain combines TRBV25-1 with TRBJ2-7; 9 nucleotides match TRBD1. CDR3 length: 14 residues. V was pared by 7 bases and J by 5 bases, with 9 bases of the junction left unmatched. Germline CDR1 MGHDK, CDR2 SYGVNS.

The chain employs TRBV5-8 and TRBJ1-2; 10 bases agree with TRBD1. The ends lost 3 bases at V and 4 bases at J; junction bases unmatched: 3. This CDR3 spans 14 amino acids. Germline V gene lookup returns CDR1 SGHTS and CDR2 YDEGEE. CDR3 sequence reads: CASSSDRGLYGYTF. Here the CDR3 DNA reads TGTGCCAGCAGCTCCGACAGGGGGCTCTATGGCTACACCTTC. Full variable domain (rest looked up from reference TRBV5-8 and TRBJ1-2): EAGVTQSPTHLIKTRGQQATLRCSPISGHTSVYWYQQALGLGLQFLLWYDEGEERNRGNFPPRFSGRQFPNYSSELNVNALELEDSALYLCASSSDRGLYGYTFGSGTRLTVV.

The DNA of the CDR3 is TGTGCCAATTCCGGGACAGGGGGACCCAAAGAGACCCAGTACTTC. Translating it yields CANSGTGGPKETQYF. V and J are TRBV10-3 and TRBJ2-5; 11 bases match TRBD1. The CDR3 loop spans 15 amino acids. The V gene's germline CDR1 is ENHRY and CDR2 SYGVKD. V dropped 10 bases and J dropped 3; count of bases not matched to a gene: 10.

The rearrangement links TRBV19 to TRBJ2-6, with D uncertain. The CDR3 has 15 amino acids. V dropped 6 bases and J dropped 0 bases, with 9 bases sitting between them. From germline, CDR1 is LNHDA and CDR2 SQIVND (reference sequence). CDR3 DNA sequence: TGTGCCAGTAGCCCCTTTATCTCTGGGGCCAACGTCCTGACTTTC. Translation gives CASSPFISGANVLTF.

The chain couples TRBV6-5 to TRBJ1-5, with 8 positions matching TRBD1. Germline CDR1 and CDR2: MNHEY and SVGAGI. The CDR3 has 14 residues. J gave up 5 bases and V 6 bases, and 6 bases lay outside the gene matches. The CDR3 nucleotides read TGTGCCAGCAGCCCTAAGACAGGGGATCAGCCCCAGCATTTT. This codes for CASSPKTGDQPQHF.

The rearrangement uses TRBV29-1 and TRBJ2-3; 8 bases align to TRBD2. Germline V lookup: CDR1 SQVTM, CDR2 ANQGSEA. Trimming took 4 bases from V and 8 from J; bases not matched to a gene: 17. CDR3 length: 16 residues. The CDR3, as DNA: TGCAGCGTTGTCCCTATAGCGGGGAAGGGTAGAGGTACGCAGTATTTT. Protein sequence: CSVVPIAGKGRGTQYF.

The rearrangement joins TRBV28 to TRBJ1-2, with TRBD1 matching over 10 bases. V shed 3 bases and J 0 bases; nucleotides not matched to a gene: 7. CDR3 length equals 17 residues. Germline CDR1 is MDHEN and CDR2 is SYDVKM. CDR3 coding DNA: TGTGCCAGCAGTTTGAGGGACAGGGGAAGAGCTAACTATGGCTACACCTTC. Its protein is CASSLRDRGRANYGYTF.

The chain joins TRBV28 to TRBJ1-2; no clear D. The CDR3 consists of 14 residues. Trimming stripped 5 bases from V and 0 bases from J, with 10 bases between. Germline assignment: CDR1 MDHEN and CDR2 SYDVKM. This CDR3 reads CASSLVPANYGYTF. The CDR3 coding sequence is TGTGCCAGCAGTCTAGTGCCAGCTAACTATGGCTACACCTTC.